This T cell receptor (beta chain) was captured by sequencing in a study of T cells in Graves' hyperthyroidism and ophthalmopathy. Notes on the study in general: Stable hyperthyroidism and ophthalmopathy were separated using 13 V-J signatures.

Amplified TCR beta CDR3 regions derived from RNA transcripts. RT-PCR in the first round (using the HTBI primer set) targeted the TCR CDR3. TCRdb itself ran the multiplex PCR reads through MiXCR, one entry per CDR3 protein. The sample shows 300,000 to 450,000 distinct CDR3 sequences, around 25% of them seen only once. V was cut by 1 base and J by 13 bases, with 14 bases left in between. Germline CDR1 and CDR2: SGHDN and FVKESK. The CDR3 covers 14 residues. Details on this clonotype: Its antigen is undetermined.

The sequencing input was blood. The TCR comes from a man aged 50 or older with Graves' hyperthyroidism. The chain couples TRBV14 to TRBJ1-6, with D tentatively TRBD1 (6 bases). CDR3 DNA sequence: TGTGCCAGCAGCCAAGTTGGGGGCGGATCGCCCCTCCACTTT. Residues: CASSQVGGGSPLHF.